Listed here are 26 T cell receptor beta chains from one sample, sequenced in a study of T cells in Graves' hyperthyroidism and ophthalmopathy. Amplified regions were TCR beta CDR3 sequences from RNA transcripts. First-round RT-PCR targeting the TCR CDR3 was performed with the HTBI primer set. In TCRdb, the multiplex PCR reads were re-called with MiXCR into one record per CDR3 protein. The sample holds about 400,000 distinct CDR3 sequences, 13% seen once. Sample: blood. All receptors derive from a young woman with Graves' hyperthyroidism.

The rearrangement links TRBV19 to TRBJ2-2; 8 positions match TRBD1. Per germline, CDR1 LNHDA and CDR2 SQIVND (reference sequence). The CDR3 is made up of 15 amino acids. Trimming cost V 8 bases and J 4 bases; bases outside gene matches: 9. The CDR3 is CASSMGRGPTGELFF. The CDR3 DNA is TGTGCCAGTTCGATGGGCAGGGGGCCCACCGGGGAGCTGTTTTTT.

CDR3 in amino acids: CASSEWDGRYEQYF. The CDR3 DNA follows: TGTGCCAGCAGTGAATGGGACGGGCGGTACGAGCAGTACTTC. The rearrangement joins TRBV25-1 to TRBJ2-7, with D perhaps TRBD1 or TRBD2 (5 bases each). V was clipped by 1 base and J by 4 bases, with 11 bases between them. Germline-derived CDR1 and CDR2 are MGHDK and SYGVNS. The CDR3 is 14 residues long.

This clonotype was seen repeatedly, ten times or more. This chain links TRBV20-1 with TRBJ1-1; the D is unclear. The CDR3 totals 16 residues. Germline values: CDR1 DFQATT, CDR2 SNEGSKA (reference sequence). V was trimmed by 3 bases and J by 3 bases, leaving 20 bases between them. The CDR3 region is CSARGSVGGSDTEAFF. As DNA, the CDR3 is TGCAGTGCTAGGGGGAGCGTAGGTGGGTCGGACACTGAAGCTTTCTTT.

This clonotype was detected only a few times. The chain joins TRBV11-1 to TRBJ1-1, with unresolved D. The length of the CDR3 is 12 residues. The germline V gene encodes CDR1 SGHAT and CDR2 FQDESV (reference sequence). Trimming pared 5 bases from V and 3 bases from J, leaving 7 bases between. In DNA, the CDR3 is TGTGCCAGCAGCGAAAGGGACACTGAAGCTTTCTTT. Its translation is CASSERDTEAFF.

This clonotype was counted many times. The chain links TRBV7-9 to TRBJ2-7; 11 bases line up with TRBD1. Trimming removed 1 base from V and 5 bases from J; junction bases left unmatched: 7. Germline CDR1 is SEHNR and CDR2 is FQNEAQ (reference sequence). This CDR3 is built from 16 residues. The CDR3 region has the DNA TGTGCCAGCAGCTTAGGGACAGGGGGCCTTTCTGACGAGCAGTACTTC. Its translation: CASSLGTGGLSDEQYF.

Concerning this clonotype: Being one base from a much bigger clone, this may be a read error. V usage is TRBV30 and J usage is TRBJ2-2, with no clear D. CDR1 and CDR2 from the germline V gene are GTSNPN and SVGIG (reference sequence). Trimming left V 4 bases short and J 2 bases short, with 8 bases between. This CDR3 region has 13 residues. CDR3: CAWMRRNTGELFF. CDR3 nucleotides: TGTGCCTGGATGAGACGAAACACCGGGGAGCTGTTTTTT.

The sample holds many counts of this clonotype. CDR3 residues: CASSQSLDGEQFF. The CDR3 DNA follows: TGTGCCAGCAGCCAATCCCTTGACGGAGAGCAGTTCTTC. The chain combines TRBV16 with TRBJ2-1; D gene uncertain. Germline CDR1 is KGHSY and CDR2 is FQNENV. The CDR3 is 13 amino acids. V lost 0 bases, J lost 10 bases, and 10 bases lay in between. Complete variable domain (other parts from reference TRBV16 and TRBJ2-1): GEEVAQTPKHLVRGEGQKAKLYCAPIKGHSYVFWYQQVLKNEFKFLISFQNENVFDETGMPKERFSAKCLPNSPCSLEIQATKLEDSAVYFCASSQSLDGEQFFGPGTRLTVL.

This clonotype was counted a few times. CDR3 in amino acids: CASSPGTGGVGEQFF. The CDR3 region has the DNA TGTGCCAGCAGCCCCGGGACAGGGGGTGTAGGTGAGCAGTTCTTC. The rearrangement uses TRBV11-3 and TRBJ2-1; TRBD1 matches at 11 bases. V trimming: 5 bases; J trimming: 9 bases; junction bases outside the gene matches: 9. Germline-derived CDR1 and CDR2 are SGHNT and YENEEA. This CDR3 region has 15 residues.

In DNA form, the CDR3 reads TGCAGCGTTGTCCGGACAAATCAAGAGACCCAGTACTTC. This encodes CSVVRTNQETQYF. The V gene is TRBV29-1, the J gene TRBJ2-5; possibly TRBD1 for D (5 bases). The CDR3 is made up of 13 amino acids. Germline loops: CDR1 SQVTM, CDR2 ANQGSEA. Trimming removed 4 bases from V and 2 bases from J, with 11 bases in between. Supplemented by reference TRBV29-1 and TRBJ2-5, the full variable domain reads SAVISQKPSRDICQRGTSLTIQCQVDSQVTMMFWYRQQPGQSLTLIATANQGSEATYESGFVIDKFPISRPNLTFSTLTVSNMSPEDSSIYLCSVVRTNQETQYFGPGTRLLVL.

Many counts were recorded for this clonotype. CDR3 region: CASNMEGEWGQETQYF. CDR3 nucleotides: TGTGCCAGCAACATGGAGGGGGAGTGGGGTCAAGAGACCCAGTACTTC. The J gene is TRBJ2-5, the V gene TRBV11-2, with D perhaps being TRBD1 or TRBD2 (6 bases each). Deletions cut 7 bases from V and 2 bases from J, with 20 bases between. Looked up from germline, CDR1 is SGHAT and CDR2 is FQNNGV. CDR3 length equals 16 residues.

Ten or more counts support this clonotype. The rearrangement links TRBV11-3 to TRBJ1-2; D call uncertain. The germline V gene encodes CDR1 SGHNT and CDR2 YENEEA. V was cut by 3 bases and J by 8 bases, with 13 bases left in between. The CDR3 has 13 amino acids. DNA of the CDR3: TGTGCCAGCAGCTTGGTCGGGTATAAAGGCTACACCTTC. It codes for CASSLVGYKGYTF.

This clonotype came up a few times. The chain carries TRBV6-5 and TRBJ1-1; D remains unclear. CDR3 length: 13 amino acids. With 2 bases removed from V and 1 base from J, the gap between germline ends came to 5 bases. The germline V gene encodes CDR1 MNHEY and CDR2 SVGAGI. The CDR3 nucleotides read TGTGCCAGCAGTTACGTTCAGAACACTGAAGCTTTCTTT. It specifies CASSYVQNTEAFF.

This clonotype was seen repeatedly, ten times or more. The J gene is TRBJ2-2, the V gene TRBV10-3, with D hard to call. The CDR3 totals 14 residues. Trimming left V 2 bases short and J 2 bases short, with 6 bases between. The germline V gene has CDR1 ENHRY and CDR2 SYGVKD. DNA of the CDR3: TGTGCCATCAGTGAGGGAAGAAACACCGGGGAGCTGTTTTTT. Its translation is CAISEGRNTGELFF.

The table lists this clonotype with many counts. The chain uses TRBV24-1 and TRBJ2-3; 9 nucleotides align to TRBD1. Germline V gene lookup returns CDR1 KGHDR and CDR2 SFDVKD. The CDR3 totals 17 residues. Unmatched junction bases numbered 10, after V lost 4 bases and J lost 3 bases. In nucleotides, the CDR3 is TGTGCCACCAGTGACCTTGATCGGACAGGGGATACAGATACGCAGTATTTT. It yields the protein CATSDLDRTGDTDTQYF.

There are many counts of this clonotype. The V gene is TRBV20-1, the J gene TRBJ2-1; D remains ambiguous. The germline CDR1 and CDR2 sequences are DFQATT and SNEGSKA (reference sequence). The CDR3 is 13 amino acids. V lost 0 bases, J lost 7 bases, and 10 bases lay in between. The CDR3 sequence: CSAREPPLNEQFF. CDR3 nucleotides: TGCAGTGCTAGAGAACCCCCTTTAAATGAGCAGTTCTTC.

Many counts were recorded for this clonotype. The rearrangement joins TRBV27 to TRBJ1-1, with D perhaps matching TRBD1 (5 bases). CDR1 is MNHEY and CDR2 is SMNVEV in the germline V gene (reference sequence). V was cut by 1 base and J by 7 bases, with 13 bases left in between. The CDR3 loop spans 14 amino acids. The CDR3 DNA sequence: TGTGCCAGCAGTTTATATCCGGGACTCGTTGAAGCTTTCTTT. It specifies CASSLYPGLVEAFF.

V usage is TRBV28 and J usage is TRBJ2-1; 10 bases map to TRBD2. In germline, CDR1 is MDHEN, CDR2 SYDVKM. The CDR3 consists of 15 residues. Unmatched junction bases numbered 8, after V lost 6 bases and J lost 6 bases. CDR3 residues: CASSPSGGASNEQFF. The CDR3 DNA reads TGTGCCAGCAGCCCAAGCGGGGGGGCTTCCAATGAGCAGTTCTTC. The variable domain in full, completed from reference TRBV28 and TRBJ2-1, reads DVKVTQSSRYLVKRTGEKVFLECVQDMDHENMFWYRQDPGLGLRLIYFSYDVKMKEKGDIPEGYSVSREKKERFSLILESASTNQTSMYLCASSPSGGASNEQFFGPGTRLTVL.

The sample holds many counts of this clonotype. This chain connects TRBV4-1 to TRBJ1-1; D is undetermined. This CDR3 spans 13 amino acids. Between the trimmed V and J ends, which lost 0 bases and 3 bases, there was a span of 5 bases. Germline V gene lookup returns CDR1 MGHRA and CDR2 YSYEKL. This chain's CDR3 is CASSQETDTEAFF. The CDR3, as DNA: TGCGCCAGCAGCCAAGAAACAGACACTGAAGCTTTCTTT.

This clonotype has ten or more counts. CDR3 nucleotide sequence: TGTGCCAGCACCGTTACGGGGGGACAAGAGACCCAGTACTTC. This gives the protein CASTVTGGQETQYF. The chain uses TRBV6-1 and TRBJ2-5; 7 bases agree with TRBD2. J lost 2 bases, V lost 7 bases, and 7 bases had no gene match. Per the germline V gene, CDR1 is MNHNS and CDR2 is SASEGT. CDR3 length: 14 amino acids.

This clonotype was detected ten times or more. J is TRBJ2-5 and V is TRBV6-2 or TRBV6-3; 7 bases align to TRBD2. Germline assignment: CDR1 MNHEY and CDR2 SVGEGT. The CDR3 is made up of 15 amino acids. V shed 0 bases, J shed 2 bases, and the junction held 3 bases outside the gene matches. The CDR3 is CASSYSAGEQETQYF. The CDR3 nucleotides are TGTGCCAGCAGTTACTCGGCGGGGGAGCAAGAGACCCAGTACTTC.

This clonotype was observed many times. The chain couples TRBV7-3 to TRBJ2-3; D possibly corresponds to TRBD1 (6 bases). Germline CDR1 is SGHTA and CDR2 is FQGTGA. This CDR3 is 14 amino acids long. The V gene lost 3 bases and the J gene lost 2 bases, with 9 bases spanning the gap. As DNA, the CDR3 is TGTGCCAGCAGCTTGACAGGACTCACAGATACGCAGTATTTT. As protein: CASSLTGLTDTQYF.

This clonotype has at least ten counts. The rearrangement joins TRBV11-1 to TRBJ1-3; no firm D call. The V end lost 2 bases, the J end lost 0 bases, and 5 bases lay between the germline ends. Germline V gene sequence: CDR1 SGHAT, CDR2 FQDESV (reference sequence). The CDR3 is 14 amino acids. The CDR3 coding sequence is TGTGCCAGCAGCTTACTGAACTCTGGAAACACCATATATTTT. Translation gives CASSLLNSGNTIYF.

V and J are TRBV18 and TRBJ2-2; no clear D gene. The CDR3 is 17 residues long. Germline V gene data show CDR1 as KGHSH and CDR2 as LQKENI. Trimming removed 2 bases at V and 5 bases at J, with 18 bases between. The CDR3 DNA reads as TGTGCCAGCTCACCATTGGGGATCCAGGATGGTACCGGGGAGCTGTTTTTT. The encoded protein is CASSPLGIQDGTGELFF. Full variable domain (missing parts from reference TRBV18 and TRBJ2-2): NAGVMQNPRHLVRRRGQEARLRCSPMKGHSHVYWYRQLPEEGLKFMVYLQKENIIDESGMPKERFSAEFPKEGPSILRIQQVVRGDSAAYFCASSPLGIQDGTGELFFGEGSRLTVL.

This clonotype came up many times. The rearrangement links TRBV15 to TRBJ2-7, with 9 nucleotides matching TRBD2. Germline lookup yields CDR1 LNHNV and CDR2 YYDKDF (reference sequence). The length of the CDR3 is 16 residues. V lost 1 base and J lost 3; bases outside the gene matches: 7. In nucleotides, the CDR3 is TGTGCCACCAGCAGAGGTAGCGGGAGCTTGGGCTACGAGCAGTACTTC. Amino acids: CATSRGSGSLGYEQYF.

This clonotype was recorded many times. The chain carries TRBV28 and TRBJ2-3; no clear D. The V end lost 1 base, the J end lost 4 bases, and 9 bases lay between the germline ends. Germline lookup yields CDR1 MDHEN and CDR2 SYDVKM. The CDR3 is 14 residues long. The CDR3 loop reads CASSLYRHPDTQYF. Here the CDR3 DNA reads TGTGCCAGCAGTTTATACCGCCACCCAGATACGCAGTATTTT.

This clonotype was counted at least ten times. The CDR3 coding sequence is TGCGCCAGCAGCTTACAGGGGTCTTCCTCGGATGGCTACACCTTC. Protein product: CASSLQGSSSDGYTF. The chain combines TRBV5-1 with TRBJ1-2; 7 nucleotides line up with TRBD1. The trim removed 2 bases at V and 6 bases at J, leaving 10 bases unmatched. The CDR3 loop spans 15 amino acids. Germline V gives CDR1 SGHRS, CDR2 YFSETQ.